This is a list of T cell receptor beta chains from one sample in a study of control samples from healthy donors and cancer patients. The table came from immunoSEQ multiplex PCR; TCRdb's copy has only in-frame clones and leaves some out. This table has some 190,000 clones, 90% to 95% appearing once. The sample was blood. The receptor set was obtained from a man aged 25-45 years in good health. Both conserved end residues are part of each CDR3. Fields, in order: V gene, CDR3 protein.

TRBV3-1/TRBV3-2,CASRLAGGSTDTQYF
TRBV18,CASTTGTNEKLFF
TRBV13,CASSLRQGRNTIYF
TRBV12-3/TRBV12-4,CASSLAQNYGYTF
TRBV6-5,CASKLWDTEAFF
TRBV15,CATSEDRGDRTSYEQYF
TRBV24-1,CATSDVGALNTGELFF
TRBV3-1/TRBV3-2,CASRPRLRSYEQYF
TRBV4-1,CASSQPMMGPGGSYNSPLHF
TRBV27,CASRIASNTGELFF